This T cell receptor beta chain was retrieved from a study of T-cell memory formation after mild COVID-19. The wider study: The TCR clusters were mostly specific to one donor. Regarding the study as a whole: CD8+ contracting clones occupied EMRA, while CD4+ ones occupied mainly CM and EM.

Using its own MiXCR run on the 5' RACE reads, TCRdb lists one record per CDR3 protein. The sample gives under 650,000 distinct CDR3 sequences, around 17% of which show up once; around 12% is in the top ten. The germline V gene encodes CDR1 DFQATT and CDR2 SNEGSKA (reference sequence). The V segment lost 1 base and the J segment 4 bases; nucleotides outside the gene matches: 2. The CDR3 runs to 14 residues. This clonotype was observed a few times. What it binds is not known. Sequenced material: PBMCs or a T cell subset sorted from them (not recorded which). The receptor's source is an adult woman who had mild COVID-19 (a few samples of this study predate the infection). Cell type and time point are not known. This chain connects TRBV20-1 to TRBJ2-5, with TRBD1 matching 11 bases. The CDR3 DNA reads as TGCAGTGCTAGAGCGGGGACAGGGGGAGAGACCCAGTACTTC. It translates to CSARAGTGGETQYF.